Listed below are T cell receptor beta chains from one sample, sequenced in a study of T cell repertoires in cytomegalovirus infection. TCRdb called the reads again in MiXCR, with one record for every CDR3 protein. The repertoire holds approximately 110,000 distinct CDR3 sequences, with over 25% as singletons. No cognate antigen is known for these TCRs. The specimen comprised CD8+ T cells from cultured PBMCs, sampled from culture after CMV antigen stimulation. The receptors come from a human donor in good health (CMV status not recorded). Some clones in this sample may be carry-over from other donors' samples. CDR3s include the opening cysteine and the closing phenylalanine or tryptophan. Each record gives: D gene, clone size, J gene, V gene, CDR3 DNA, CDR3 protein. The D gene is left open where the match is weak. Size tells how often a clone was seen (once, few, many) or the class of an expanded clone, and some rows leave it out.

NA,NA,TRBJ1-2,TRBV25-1,TGTGCCAGCAGTGACCAACCGGGAGGCTACACCTTC,CASSDQPGGYTF
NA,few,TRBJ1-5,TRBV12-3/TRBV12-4,TGTGCCAGCAGTTTAACGGGGAGCAGCAATCAGCCCCAGCATTTT,CASSLTGSSNQPQHF
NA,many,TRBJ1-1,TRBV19,TGTGCCAGTACTTCATCCAGGAACACTGAAGCTTTCTTT,CASTSSRNTEAFF
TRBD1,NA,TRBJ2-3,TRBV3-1,TGTGCCAGCAGCCAGACAGGGAGCACAGATACGCAGTATTTT,CASSQTGSTDTQYF
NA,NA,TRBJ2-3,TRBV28,TGTGCCAGCAGTTTGGTTGCGCTGTCTAGCACAGATACGCAGTATTTT,CASSLVALSSTDTQYF
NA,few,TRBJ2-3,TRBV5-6,TGTGCCAGCAGCTTGGACAGGAGATACACAGATACGCAGTATTTT,CASSLDRRYTDTQYF
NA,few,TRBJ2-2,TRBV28,TGTGCCACCTATAGCGACACCGGGGAGCTGTTTTTT,CATYSDTGELFF
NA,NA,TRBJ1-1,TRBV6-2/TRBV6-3,TGTGCCAGCAGTCAACACATGAACACTGAAGCTTTCTTT,CASSQHMNTEAFF
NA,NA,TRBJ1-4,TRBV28,TGTGCCAGCAGTTCGTCGACAGTTATCGAAAAACTGTTTTTT,CASSSSTVIEKLFF
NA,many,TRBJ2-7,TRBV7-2,TGTGCCAGCAGCTACGCTTACGAGCAGTACTTC,CASSYAYEQYF
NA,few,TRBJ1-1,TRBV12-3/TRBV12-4,TGTGCCAGCAGTCTAGGGGGGGGGGCAAACACTGAAGCTTTCTTT,CASSLGGGANTEAFF
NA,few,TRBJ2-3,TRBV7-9,TGTGCCAGCAGCTTAGCTAGACAGGCAACCACAGATACGCAGTATTTT,CASSLARQATTDTQYF
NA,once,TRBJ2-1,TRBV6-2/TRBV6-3,TGTGCCAGCAGTGACTCTATTAAGTGGTTCTTC,CASSDSIKWFF
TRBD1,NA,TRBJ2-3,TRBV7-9,TGTGCCAGCAGCTCCTACACAGGGGGCGGAGTAGGTACGCAGTATTTT,CASSSYTGGGVGTQYF
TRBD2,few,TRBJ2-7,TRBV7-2,TGTGCCAGCAGTCCTATTAGCGGGGGCCTCTCCTACGAGCAGTACTTC,CASSPISGGLSYEQYF
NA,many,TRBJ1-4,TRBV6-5,TGTGCCAGCAGTTACAGCCGAGAGGGGACTAATGAAAAACTGTTTTTT,CASSYSREGTNEKLFF
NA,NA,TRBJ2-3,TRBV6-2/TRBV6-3,TGTGCCAGCGAACATCCCGCCAGGGGACCAGATACGCAGTATTTT,CASEHPARGPDTQYF
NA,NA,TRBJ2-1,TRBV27,TGTGCCAGCAGCCCCATCGGAGGAGGCGAGCAGTTCTTC,CASSPIGGGEQFF
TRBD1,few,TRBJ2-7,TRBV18,TGTGCCAGCTCACCAAGTGGTGGCAGGGGGCCCTCCTACGAGCAGTACTTC,CASSPSGGRGPSYEQYF
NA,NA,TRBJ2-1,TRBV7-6,TGTGCCAGCAGCTCGACTAGTTCCCTCTACAATGAGCAGTTCTTC,CASSSTSSLYNEQFF
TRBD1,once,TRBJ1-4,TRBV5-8,TGTGCCAGCAGCCTGGGGACAGGGACTGAAAAACTGTTTTTT,CASSLGTGTEKLFF
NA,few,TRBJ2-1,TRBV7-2,TGTGCCAGCAGTGAAGGGTGGAATGAGCAGTTCTTC,CASSEGWNEQFF
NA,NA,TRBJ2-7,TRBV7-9,TGTGCCAGCAGCTTAGTGTCCGGCGGCTACGAGCAGTACTTC,CASSLVSGGYEQYF
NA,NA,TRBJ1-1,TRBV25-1,TGTGCCAGCAGTGAACGGCCGACCCTCCTCGGAAACACTGAAGCTTTCTTT,CASSERPTLLGNTEAFF
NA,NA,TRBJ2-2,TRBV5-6,TGTGCCAGCAGCAAGACAGGGACTAAACACACCGGGGAGCTGTTTTTT,CASSKTGTKHTGELFF
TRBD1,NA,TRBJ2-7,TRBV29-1,TGCAGCGTCAGAGGACAGGGAGGTACCTACGAGCAGTACTTC,CSVRGQGGTYEQYF
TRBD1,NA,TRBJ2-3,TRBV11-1,TGTGCCAGCAGCTTAAGAGCCGGGACAGGGTACACAGATACGCAGTATTTT,CASSLRAGTGYTDTQYF
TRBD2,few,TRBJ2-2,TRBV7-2,TGTGCCAGCAGCTTCTCAGCGGGGGGGCTATTAGGGGAGCTGTTTTTT,CASSFSAGGLLGELFF
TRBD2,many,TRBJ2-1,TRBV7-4,TGTGCCAGCAGCACCGGAGGGACTAGCGGGCCCAGGGGGGCTCCGGGATATGAGCAGTTCTTC,CASSTGGTSGPRGAPGYEQFF
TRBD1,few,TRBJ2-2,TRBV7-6,TGTGCTAGCAGCCCTGGGACAGGGGGGGCCGGGGAGCTGTTTTTT,CASSPGTGGAGELFF
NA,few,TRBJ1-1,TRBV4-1,TGCGCCAGCAGCCAAGATAGTGGGAATTACGCTGAAGCTTTCTTT,CASSQDSGNYAEAFF
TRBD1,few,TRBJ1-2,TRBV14,TGTGCCAGCAGCCCCGACCGGGACAGGGGGCGCAACTATGGCTACACCTTC,CASSPDRDRGRNYGYTF
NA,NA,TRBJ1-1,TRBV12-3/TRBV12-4,TGTGCCAGTGCGCGGCGGGGCAGTTTAGACACTGAAGCTTTCTTT,CASARRGSLDTEAFF
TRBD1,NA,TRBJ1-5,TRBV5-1,TGCGCCAGCAGCAAAGGGACAGGGGATAATCAGCCCCAGCATTTT,CASSKGTGDNQPQHF
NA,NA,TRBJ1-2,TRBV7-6,TGTGCCAGCAGCCCCCGGGGGGATCACTATGGCTACACCTTC,CASSPRGDHYGYTF
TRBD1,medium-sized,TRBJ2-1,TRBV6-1,TGTGCCAGCAGTCATAAATGGACAGGGGCAATCGATGAGCAGTTCTTC,CASSHKWTGAIDEQFF
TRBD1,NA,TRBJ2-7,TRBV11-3,TGTGCCAGCAGCCCTCCGGGACAGGGACGGGACGAGCAGTACTTC,CASSPPGQGRDEQYF
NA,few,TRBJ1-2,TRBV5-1,TGCGCCAGCAGCCCAGGCGTAGCAGGGGACGGCTACACCTTC,CASSPGVAGDGYTF
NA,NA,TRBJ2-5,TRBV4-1,TGCGCCAGCAGCCAAGACCCAACAGGGTATGGTGAGACCCAGTACTTC,CASSQDPTGYGETQYF
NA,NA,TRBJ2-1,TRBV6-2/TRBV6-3,TGTGCCAGCAGTTACTCCGGCGGGCTGGGAGAGCAGTTCTTC,CASSYSGGLGEQFF
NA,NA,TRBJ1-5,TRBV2,TGTGCCAGCAGTGAAGCGGGGGGGTTCGGCAATCAGCCCCAGCATTTT,CASSEAGGFGNQPQHF
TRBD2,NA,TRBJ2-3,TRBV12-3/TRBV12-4,TGTGCCAGCTGGGGGGAGGGGACCACAGATACGCAGTATTTT,CASWGEGTTDTQYF
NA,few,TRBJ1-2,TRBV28,TGTGCCAGCAGCACTACCGAGGTGCGCGGCTACACCTTC,CASSTTEVRGYTF
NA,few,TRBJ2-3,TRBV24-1,TGTGCCACCAGTGATTCGGGGACTCTGAGGATCACAGATACGCAGTATTTT,CATSDSGTLRITDTQYF
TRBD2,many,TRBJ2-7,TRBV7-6,TGTGCCAGCAGCCGGGTTGGCGGGGGGGCCGGGGAGCAGTACTTC,CASSRVGGGAGEQYF
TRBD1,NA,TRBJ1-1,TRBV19,TGTGCCAGTAGTATCATACCGCAGGGGGCGAACACTGAAGCTTTCTTT,CASSIIPQGANTEAFF
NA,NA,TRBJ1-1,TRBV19,TGTGCCAGTAGTATATCGGGTAACACTGAAGCTTTCTTT,CASSISGNTEAFF